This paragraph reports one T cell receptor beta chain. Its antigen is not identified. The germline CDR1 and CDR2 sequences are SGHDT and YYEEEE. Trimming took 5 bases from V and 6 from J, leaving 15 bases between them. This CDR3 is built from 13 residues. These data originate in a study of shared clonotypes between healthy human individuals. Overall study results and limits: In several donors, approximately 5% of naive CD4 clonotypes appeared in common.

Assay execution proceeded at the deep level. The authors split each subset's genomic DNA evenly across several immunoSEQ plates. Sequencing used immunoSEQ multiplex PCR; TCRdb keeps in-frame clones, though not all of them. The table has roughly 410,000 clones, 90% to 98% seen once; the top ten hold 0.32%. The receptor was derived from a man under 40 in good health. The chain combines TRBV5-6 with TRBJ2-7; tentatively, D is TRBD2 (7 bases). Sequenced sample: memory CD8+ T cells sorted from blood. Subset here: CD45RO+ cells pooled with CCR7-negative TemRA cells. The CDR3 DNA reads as TGTGCCAGCAGGGGGGGGCGCTCTCCCGAGCAGTACTTC. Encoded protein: CASRGGRSPEQYF.